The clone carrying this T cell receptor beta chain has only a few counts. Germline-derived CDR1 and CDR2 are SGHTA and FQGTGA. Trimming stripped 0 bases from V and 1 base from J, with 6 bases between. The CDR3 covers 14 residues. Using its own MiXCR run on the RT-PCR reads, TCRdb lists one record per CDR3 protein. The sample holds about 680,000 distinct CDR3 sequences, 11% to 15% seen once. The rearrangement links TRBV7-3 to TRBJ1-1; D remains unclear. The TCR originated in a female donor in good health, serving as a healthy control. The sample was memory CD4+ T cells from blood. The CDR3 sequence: CASSLTGWNTEAFF. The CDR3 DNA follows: TGTGCCAGCAGCTTAACAGGCTGGAACACTGAAGCTTTCTTT.